This TCR beta chain was sequenced for a study of CD8 T cells in ankylosing spondylitis (dated by TCRdb to 2017 to 2019). As for the study more broadly: The study set out to find disease-linked TCR variants by profiling T cell receptor beta repertoires in ankylosing spondylitis patients and healthy donors. In total, the full study cohort was made up of 95 to 110 healthy donors and some 26 ankylosing spondylitis patients. Peripheral blood samples were taken, and synovial fluid was additionally collected from ankylosing spondylitis patients.

The reads were generated on an Illumina HiSeq 2500. TCR beta libraries were prepared by quantitative 5'-RACE with molecular barcodes. Under the source paper's analysis protocol: A new computational method based on a probabilistic model of VDJ rearrangement was used to identify disease-linked TCR variants. The raw public reads went through TCRdb reprocessing: fastp at Q25, MiXCR clone calling, in-frame beta chains kept. One record per CDR3 amino acid sequence lists the most common genes and DNA. TCRdb's processing, not the authors', yielded these V and J calls. A total of approximately 180,000 distinct CDR3 sequences appear in this sample, about 20% of them only once. The ten largest make up 4.3% of the sample. Based on the germline V gene (reference sequence), the CDR1 and CDR2 sequences are LNHNV and YYDKDF. V is cut by 7 bases and J by 5 bases, and the space between the germline ends is 12 bases. The CDR3 runs 13 amino acids, cysteine and phenylalanine included. The kept DNA is CDR3 alone, 39 bases in frame from the first base.

The research as a whole found: Significant enrichment of the disease-linked clones was reported in matched synovial fluid samples from ankylosing spondylitis patients. A TCR beta motif of roughly 8 highly homologous amino acid variants appeared characteristic of blood from ankylosing spondylitis patients. Some motif variants had previously been reported in the synovial fluid and blood of reactive arthritis patients, which suggests shared mechanisms of disease initiation. A CD8+ phenotype was shown by the disease-linked clones, which were found at relatively low frequencies in peripheral blood.

In this sample, this clonotype turned up many times. Its antigen is unknown. Base-call qualities are not available, and no considerably larger clone is one nucleotide away. This sequence originates from a male donor between 5 and 35 years old with ankylosing spondylitis or in good health (not recorded which). Donor details come from another sample of the same person, matched by shared clones. Source material: blood, either unsorted or a sorted T cell fraction (not recorded which). The rearrangement combines TRBV15 with TRBJ2-1; a weak D assignment points to TRBD2 (6 bases agree). The CDR3 corresponds to CATNSLADNEQFF. The DNA reads TGTGCCACCAACTCGTTAGCGGACAATGAGCAGTTCTTC. The entire variable domain, with the stretches around the CDR3 drawn from the reference TRBV15 and TRBJ2-1 proteins, is DAMVIQNPRYQVTQFGKPVTLSCSQTLNHNVMYWYQQKSSQAPKLLFHYYDKDFNNEADTPDNFQSRRPNTSFCFLDIRSPGLGDTAMYLCATNSLADNEQFFGPGTRLTVL.